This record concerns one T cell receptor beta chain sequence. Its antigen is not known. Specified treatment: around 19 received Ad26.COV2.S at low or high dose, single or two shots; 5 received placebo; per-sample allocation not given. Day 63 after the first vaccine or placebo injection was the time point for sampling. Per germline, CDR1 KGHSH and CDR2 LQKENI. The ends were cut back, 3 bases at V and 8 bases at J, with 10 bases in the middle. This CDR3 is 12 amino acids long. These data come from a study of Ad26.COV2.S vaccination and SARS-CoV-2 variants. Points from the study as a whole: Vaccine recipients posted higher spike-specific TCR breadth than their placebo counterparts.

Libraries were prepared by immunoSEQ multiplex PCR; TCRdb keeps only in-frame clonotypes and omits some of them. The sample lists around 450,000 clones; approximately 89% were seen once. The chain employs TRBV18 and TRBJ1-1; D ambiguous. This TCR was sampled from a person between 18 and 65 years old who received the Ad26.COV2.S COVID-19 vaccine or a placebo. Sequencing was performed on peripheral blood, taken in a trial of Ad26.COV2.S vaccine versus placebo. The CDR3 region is CASSPISKEAFF. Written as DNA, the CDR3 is TGTGCCAGCTCACCTATCTCAAAGGAAGCTTTCTTT. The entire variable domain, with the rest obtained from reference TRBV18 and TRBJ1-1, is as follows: NAGVMQNPRHLVRRRGQEARLRCSPMKGHSHVYWYRQLPEEGLKFMVYLQKENIIDESGMPKERFSAEFPKEGPSILRIQQVVRGDSAAYFCASSPISKEAFFGQGTRLTVV.